This passage covers 25 T cell receptor beta chains from one sample sequenced in a study of cytomegalovirus exposure and HLA in healthy donors. In the PCR, 60 Vbeta and 13 Jbeta primers were used. Sequenced by immunoSEQ multiplex PCR; TCRdb stores in-frame clones only, minus some. The table has about 130,000 clones, 75% to 85% seen once; the top ten hold less than 6.5%. The specimen was PBMCs. The source is a middle-aged woman in good health and CMV-seropositive.

The chain joins TRBV9 to TRBJ2-7; TRBD2 matches 9 bases. This CDR3 has 15 residues. Germline V gene lookup returns CDR1 SGDLS and CDR2 YYNGEE. The junction had 4 bases not matched to a gene; V was cut back by 3 bases and J by 0 bases. CDR3: CASSEAGGHSYEQYF. Here the CDR3 DNA reads TGTGCCAGCAGCGAAGCGGGAGGACACTCCTACGAGCAGTACTTC.

The V call is TRBV2, the J call TRBJ2-7; 7 bases line up with TRBD2. The CDR3 is 12 residues long. The germline CDR1 and CDR2 sequences are SNHLY and FYNNEI. V shed 10 bases, J shed 2 bases, and the junction held 5 bases outside the gene matches. The CDR3 DNA is TGTGCCACCTCTCGGGGGGCCTACGAGCAGTACTTC. This codes for CATSRGAYEQYF.

This chain joins TRBV6-5 and TRBJ2-7; TRBD2 matches 11 bases. CDR1 MNHEY and CDR2 SVGAGI come from the germline V gene. The V segment lost 1 base and the J segment 6 bases; nucleotides outside the gene matches: 5. The CDR3 is 15 amino acids. The CDR3 sequence: CASSYWGGLAGEQYF. The CDR3 coding sequence is TGTGCCAGCAGTTACTGGGGAGGACTAGCGGGCGAGCAGTACTTC.

J is TRBJ2-7 and V is TRBV7-9, with D possibly being TRBD2 (6 bases). V was cut by 5 bases and J by 6 bases, with 17 bases left in between. The germline gives CDR1 SEHNR, CDR2 FQNEAQ (reference sequence). The CDR3 extends over 14 amino acids. DNA of the CDR3: TGTGCCAGCAGCCACCCTGGAGGGTTTGGCGAGCAGTACTTC. It is translated as CASSHPGGFGEQYF.

This clone was seen a few times. This chain links TRBV10-3 with TRBJ1-2; 8 bases line up with TRBD1. The trim removed 3 bases at V and 6 bases at J, leaving 6 bases unmatched. From germline, CDR1 is ENHRY and CDR2 SYGVKD. This CDR3 has 14 residues. The CDR3 DNA reads TGTGCCATCAGTGACTATACAGGGGGGGATGGCTACACCTTC. The encoded protein is CAISDYTGGDGYTF.

The chain combines TRBV28 with TRBJ2-3; D is perhaps TRBD1 (6 bases). The CDR3 is made up of 12 amino acids. V was clipped by 8 bases and J by 10 bases, with 16 bases between them. The germline gives CDR1 MDHEN, CDR2 SYDVKM. This chain's CDR3 is CASWTDEGAQYF. The CDR3 nucleotides read TGTGCCAGCTGGACTGACGAGGGGGCGCAGTATTTT.

The V call is TRBV29-1, the J call TRBJ2-7; 10 bases match TRBD1. This CDR3 is built from 12 residues. Per germline, CDR1 SQVTM and CDR2 ANQGSEA. Germline trimming cut 8 bases from V and 7 bases from J; bases unmatched to any gene: 8. The DNA of the CDR3 is TGCAGCATCCGACAGGGGGCGTGGGAGCAGTACTTC. It specifies CSIRQGAWEQYF.

This sequence joins TRBV4-1 and TRBJ2-7; TRBD2 might be the D (6 bases). Germline values: CDR1 MGHRA, CDR2 YSYEKL. Trimming removed 2 bases from V and 1 base from J, with 15 bases in between. The CDR3 loop spans 16 amino acids. DNA for the CDR3: TGCGCCAGCAGCCAACTCCTTGCGGGGTCTTCCTACGAGCAGTACTTC. This sequence encodes CASSQLLAGSSYEQYF.

The rearrangement links TRBV4-3 to TRBJ1-2; TRBD1 matches at 7 bases. The trim removed 0 bases at V and 5 bases at J, leaving 6 bases unmatched. Looked up from germline, CDR1 is LGHNA and CDR2 is YSLEER. The CDR3 length is 15 residues. CDR3 bases: TGCGCCAGCAGCCAAGAAGGGGGCAGAAGGTATGGCTACACCTTC. It translates to CASSQEGGRRYGYTF.

This clone has only a few counts. V and J are TRBV7-2 and TRBJ1-1; D might be TRBD1 (6 bases). Trimming pared 5 bases from V and 4 bases from J, leaving 14 bases between. Germline V CDR1 and CDR2: SGHTA, FQGNSA. This CDR3 region has 14 residues. The CDR3 DNA reads as TGTGCCAGCAGCGTAGGGGGTAGGGGCACTGAAGCTTTCTTT. This encodes CASSVGGRGTEAFF.

J is TRBJ1-2 and V is TRBV14, with D possibly matching TRBD1 (5 bases). With 3 bases removed from V and 8 bases from J, the gap between germline ends came to 22 bases. From germline, CDR1 is SGHDN and CDR2 FVKESK. The CDR3 spans 16 residues. The CDR3, as DNA: TGTGCCAGCAGCCACCCAGGGTTACAAGGCCTACGCGGCTACACCTTC. Protein sequence: CASSHPGLQGLRGYTF. Variable domain in full (rest from reference TRBV14 and TRBJ1-2): EAGVTQFPSHSVIEKGQTVTLRCDPISGHDNLYWYRRVMGKEIKFLLHFVKESKQDESGMPNNRFLAERTGGTYSTLKVQPAELEDSGVYFCASSHPGLQGLRGYTFGSGTRLTVV.

J is TRBJ2-1 and V is TRBV15, with D perhaps matching TRBD1 (8 bases). CDR1 and CDR2 (germline): LNHNV, YYDKDF (reference sequence). Trimming removed 8 bases from V and 9 bases from J, with 17 bases in between. The CDR3 loop spans 13 amino acids. CDR3 DNA sequence: TGTGCCACCGGGACTTACAGGGGGGGTGAGCAGTTCTTC. This codes for CATGTYRGGEQFF.

V and J are TRBV19 and TRBJ2-1; D is perhaps TRBD1 (6 bases). V lost 3 bases, J lost 4 bases, and 10 bases lay in between. Germline assignment: CDR1 LNHDA and CDR2 SQIVND (reference sequence). CDR3 length: 14 residues. This chain's CDR3 is CASSIGGRYNEQFF. DNA for the CDR3: TGTGCCAGTAGTATTGGGGGCAGATACAATGAGCAGTTCTTC.

This chain links TRBV28 with TRBJ2-7; D possibly corresponds to TRBD1 (6 bases). Germline V gene data show CDR1 as MDHEN and CDR2 as SYDVKM. V dropped 5 bases and J dropped 2 bases, with 13 bases sitting between them. This CDR3 region has 14 residues. CDR3 residues: CASSTGLVAYEQYF. CDR3 DNA: TGTGCCAGCAGTACAGGGTTGGTCGCCTACGAGCAGTACTTC.

This clone appeared a few times. This chain joins TRBV6-5 and TRBJ1-1, with 11 bases identical to TRBD1. Germline V gene data show CDR1 as MNHEY and CDR2 as SVGAGI. Trimming at V came to 6 bases and at J to 10 bases, leaving 13 bases not matched to a gene. CDR3 length: 15 amino acids. CDR3 bases: TGTGCCAGCAGGACCGGACAGGGGGCTCCCCCGGGAGCTTTCTTT. Translation gives CASRTGQGAPPGAFF.

The table lists this clone with a few counts. This chain connects TRBV5-6 to TRBJ2-1; D possibly corresponds to TRBD2 (6 bases). V dropped 1 base and J dropped 8 bases, with 7 bases sitting between them. Germline assignment: CDR1 SGHDT and CDR2 YYEEEE. The CDR3 spans 12 residues. The CDR3 spells CASSLSSDEQFF. The CDR3 DNA is TGTGCCAGCAGCTTGTCTAGCGATGAGCAGTTCTTC.

The chain uses TRBV20-1 and TRBJ2-1; D is uncertain. The CDR3 runs 11 residues. Germline CDR1 reads DFQATT; CDR2 reads SNEGSKA (reference sequence). V lost 6 bases, J lost 7 bases, and 10 bases lay in between. The CDR3 reads CSAVLYNEQFF. The CDR3 nucleotides read TGCAGTGCAGTACTATATAATGAGCAGTTCTTC.

The genes are TRBV5-1 and TRBJ2-3, with D perhaps matching TRBD2 (6 bases). This CDR3 contains 15 residues. V lost 3 bases to trimming and J lost 1 base, with 12 bases between them. From germline, CDR1 is SGHRS and CDR2 YFSETQ. Here the CDR3 reads CASSSLAARTDTQYF. The CDR3 DNA reads as TGCGCCAGCAGCTCATTAGCGGCCCGCACAGATACGCAGTATTTT.

This chain links TRBV7-6 with TRBJ2-3, with TRBD2 matching 11 bases. The length of the CDR3 is 19 residues. V lost 4 bases to trimming and J lost 3 bases; unmatched junction nucleotides: 15. Germline CDR1 and CDR2: SGHVS and FNYEAQ. CDR3 in DNA: TGTGCCAGCAGCTCAGCCGTGGGGGGTAGCGGGGGGGCTACAGATACGCAGTATTTT. Residues: CASSSAVGGSGGATDTQYF. Looking up the rest from reference TRBV7-6 and TRBJ2-3 gives the full variable domain: GAGVSQSPRYKVTKRGQDVALRCDPISGHVSLYWYRQALGQGPEFLTYFNYEAQQDKSGLPNDRFSAERPEGSISTLTIQRTEQRDSAMYRCASSSAVGGSGGATDTQYFGPGTRLTVL.

This clone was observed a few times. V and J are TRBV19 and TRBJ2-7; 7 positions agree with TRBD1. This CDR3 spans 15 amino acids. Germline CDR1 and CDR2: LNHDA and SQIVND (reference sequence). After removal of 6 bases from V and 1 base from J, the junction contained 9 bases not matched to a gene. The CDR3 nucleotides are TGTGCCAGTAGAGATTCCTCACAGGGGTCCTACGAGCAGTACTTC. Translating it yields CASRDSSQGSYEQYF.

The genes are TRBV5-4 and TRBJ2-7, with D uncertain. Looked up from germline, CDR1 is SGHNT and CDR2 is YYREEE (reference sequence). V lost 0 bases, J lost 0 bases, and 10 bases lay in between. This CDR3 has 15 residues. CDR3 amino acids: CASSLGLPSSYEQYF. In DNA form, the CDR3 reads TGTGCCAGCAGCTTGGGGCTCCCCAGCTCCTACGAGCAGTACTTC.

V gene TRBV6-9 combines with J gene TRBJ1-1; 8 bases match TRBD1. Trimming cost V 4 bases and J 5 bases; bases outside gene matches: 12. The CDR3 spans 16 residues. Germline values: CDR1 MNHGY, CDR2 SVAAGI. The CDR3 bases are TGTGCCAGCAGTTCAATCGCAGGGGGCGCAGGGACTGAAGCTTTCTTT. It yields the protein CASSSIAGGAGTEAFF.

The chain is built from TRBV2 and TRBJ2-3; D possibly corresponds to TRBD2 (6 bases). V lost 5 bases to trimming and J lost 8 bases, with 23 bases between them. There are 16 residues in the CDR3. Germline lookup yields CDR1 SNHLY and CDR2 FYNNEI. CDR3 in DNA: TGTGCCAGCAGTCTAATAGACCCTACCGCCGGGGGTACGCAGTATTTT. Protein product: CASSLIDPTAGGTQYF.

The gene calls are TRBV7-9 and TRBJ2-2; 10 nucleotides match TRBD1. The CDR3 has 16 amino acids. Germline assignment: CDR1 SEHNR and CDR2 FQNEAQ (reference sequence). V trimming: 4 bases; J trimming: 5 bases; junction bases outside the gene matches: 7. This CDR3 reads CASSWLKGQGTGELFF. In DNA form, the CDR3 reads TGTGCCAGCAGCTGGCTAAAGGGACAGGGGACCGGGGAGCTGTTTTTT.

The chain uses TRBV20-1 and TRBJ2-5; perhaps TRBD1 as D (5 bases). This CDR3 comprises 11 residues. Germline values: CDR1 DFQATT, CDR2 SNEGSKA (reference sequence). V lost 3 bases to trimming and J lost 14 bases, with 16 bases between them. The CDR3 loop is CSASNRKQGYF. In DNA, the CDR3 is TGCAGTGCTAGTAACAGGAAGCAGGGTTACTTC.